Below are 2 T cell receptor beta chains sequenced from a single sample in a study of early T cells in non-severe SARS-CoV-2 infection (dated by TCRdb to the early 2020s). Libraries were made using 5' RACE. The instrument given in TCRdb is NextSeq 500. The public sequencing data were trimmed at Q25 with fastp and processed into clonotypes with MiXCR by TCRdb, which kept only in-frame beta chains. Under each unique CDR3 protein, matching rows form one entry showing the most common genes and DNA. Recorded for this sample are 50,000 to 60,000 distinct CDR3 sequences; 5.5% to 8.5% of them occurred a single time. The top ten clonotypes cover 5.8% of the sample. The sequencing used whole blood, collected at baseline. Receptors originate from an adult who was a healthcare worker with PCR-confirmed SARS-CoV-2 infection or an uninfected control (not recorded which).

Many counts were recorded for this clonotype. This chain uses TRBV12-3 or TRBV12-4 with TRBJ2-1; 12 bases are a match to TRBD2. J lost 8 bases, V lost 2 bases, and 13 bases had no gene match. The CDR3 covers 18 residues. The CDR3 DNA is TGTGCCAGCAGTTTACCCCGGAGACTAGCGGGGGCCCGAGATGAGCAGTTCTTC. Its translation: CASSLPRRLAGARDEQFF.

This clonotype was seen many times. The V gene is TRBV6-6, the J gene TRBJ1-5, with 8 bases aligning to TRBD1. The CDR3 consists of 17 residues. Germline V lookup: CDR1 MNHNY, CDR2 SVGAGI (reference sequence). V lost 2 bases, J lost 0 bases, and 6 bases stayed unmatched. The CDR3: CASSYTGGSLSNQPQHF. The CDR3 DNA follows: TGTGCCAGCAGTTACACAGGGGGTTCACTTAGCAATCAGCCCCAGCATTTT.